One and the same sample provided the 27 T cell receptor beta chains below, sequenced in a study of shared clonotypes between healthy human individuals. This table comes from immunoSEQ multiplex PCR, and its TCRdb copy is limited to in-frame clones, with some not included. The repertoire holds roughly 2.5 million clones, with around 90% as singletons. Sequenced: naive CD4+ T cells sorted from blood. As to subset: CD45RA+ positively selected. These receptors were obtained from a man aged 18 to 30 in good health.

In regard to this clone: Other DNA sequences in this sample translate to the same CDR3. The rearrangement links TRBV5-4 to TRBJ1-2; no reliable D call. Trimming stripped 0 bases from V and 2 bases from J, with 8 bases between. CDR1 and CDR2 from the germline V gene are SGHNT and YYREEE (reference sequence). The CDR3 runs to 14 residues. CDR3 nucleotides: TGTGCCAGCAGCTTGGTAGGTCAGAACTATGGCTACACCTTC. It translates to CASSLVGQNYGYTF.

The rearrangement links TRBV6-5 to TRBJ2-7; D is perhaps TRBD2 (5 bases). Trimming pared 8 bases from V and 2 bases from J, leaving 13 bases between. The CDR3 consists of 13 residues. The germline gives CDR1 MNHEY, CDR2 SVGAGI. The CDR3 is CASEREITYEQYF. The CDR3, as DNA: TGTGCCAGCGAGAGGGAGATCACCTACGAGCAGTACTTC.

The chain carries TRBV5-4 and TRBJ2-1; 8 bases are shared with TRBD1. J was trimmed by 9 bases and V by 5 bases; bases with no gene match: 7. Germline CDR1 reads SGHNT; CDR2 reads YYREEE (reference sequence). There are 13 residues in the CDR3. This CDR3 reads CASSYDRGAEQFF. The CDR3 nucleotides read TGTGCCAGCAGTTACGACAGGGGTGCTGAGCAGTTCTTC.

This clone was detected once. Other DNA sequences in the same sample also yield this CDR3. The chain links TRBV11-2 to TRBJ2-1; 9 bases line up with TRBD2. Germline V lookup: CDR1 SGHAT, CDR2 FQNNGV. V trimming: 1 base; J trimming: 10 bases; junction bases outside the gene matches: 2. The length of the CDR3 is 13 residues. The CDR3 sequence is CASSLGLAGEQFF. Here the CDR3 DNA reads TGTGCCAGCAGCTTAGGTCTAGCGGGGGAGCAGTTCTTC.

In this sample, this clone turned up once. The same CDR3 is also encoded by other DNA sequences in this sample. This chain joins TRBV27 and TRBJ1-6; 10 bases map to TRBD1. Germline CDR1 and CDR2: MNHEY and SMNVEV (reference sequence). The CDR3 is 15 residues long. V dropped 2 bases and J dropped 5; count of bases not matched to a gene: 0. DNA of the CDR3: TGTGCCAGCAGTTTAGGGACAGGGGATAATTCACCCCTCCACTTT. Protein: CASSLGTGDNSPLHF.

The chain uses TRBV30 and TRBJ1-2; 9 bases agree with TRBD1. The CDR3 consists of 15 residues. V gave up 5 bases and J gave up 1 base; unmatched junction bases: 8. CDR1 GTSNPN and CDR2 SVGIG come from the germline V gene (reference sequence). CDR3 bases: TGTGCCTGGTCGGGACAGGGACTCAGTAACTATGGCTACACCTTC. It is translated as CAWSGQGLSNYGYTF.

The chain joins TRBV2 to TRBJ2-1; 10 bases match TRBD2. The ends lost 8 bases at V and 7 bases at J; junction bases unmatched: 8. CDR1 is SNHLY and CDR2 is FYNNEI in the germline V gene. The CDR3 runs 14 residues. CDR3 sequence reads: CASARAGGSNEQFF. The CDR3 DNA reads TGTGCCAGCGCCAGAGCGGGGGGGAGTAATGAGCAGTTCTTC.

This rearrangement joins TRBV7-3 to TRBJ2-1; either TRBD1 or TRBD2 may fit D (5 bases each). Trimming cost V 0 bases and J 6 bases, with 12 bases left between them. CDR3 length equals 15 residues. The germline CDR1 and CDR2 sequences are SGHTA and FQGTGA. CDR3: CASSLTDFGANEQFF. CDR3 in DNA: TGTGCCAGCAGCTTAACGGATTTCGGGGCCAATGAGCAGTTCTTC.

The V call is TRBV2, the J call TRBJ2-1; 8 bases match TRBD2. Germline V gene lookup returns CDR1 SNHLY and CDR2 FYNNEI. With V trimmed by 6 bases and J by 4 bases, 8 bases remained unmatched. There are 15 residues in the CDR3. CDR3 nucleotides: TGTGCCAGCAGGCCAGGAGTAGCGGGGTACAATGAGCAGTTCTTC. Amino acids: CASRPGVAGYNEQFF.

The V gene is TRBV28, the J gene TRBJ2-2, with D possibly matching TRBD2 (6 bases). The CDR3 length is 15 residues. From germline, CDR1 is MDHEN and CDR2 SYDVKM. The V gene lost 3 bases and the J gene lost 7 bases, with 15 bases spanning the gap. DNA of the CDR3: TGTGCCAGCAGTTTTATGGACGGGGGACTCGGGGAGCTGTTTTTT. It codes for CASSFMDGGLGELFF.

The chain is built from TRBV6-5 and TRBJ2-3, with no clear D. V dropped 10 bases and J dropped 5 bases, with 7 bases sitting between them. The CDR3 spans 10 residues. Germline loops: CDR1 MNHEY, CDR2 SVGAGI. The CDR3 region has the DNA TGTGCCACCACAAAAGATACGCAGTATTTT. It encodes CATTKDTQYF.

This clone showed up just a few times. The chain has TRBV7-8 and TRBJ1-1, with D perhaps matching TRBD1 (5 bases). V shed 5 bases and J shed 0 bases, with 16 bases lying between them. The germline CDR1 and CDR2 sequences are SGHVS and FQNEAQ. This CDR3 comprises 16 residues. CDR3 loop: CASSPGGFHMNTEAFF. The CDR3 region has the DNA TGTGCCAGCAGCCCCGGGGGTTTCCACATGAACACTGAAGCTTTCTTT.

V usage is TRBV5-1 and J usage is TRBJ2-6; D gene uncertain. Looked up from germline, CDR1 is SGHRS and CDR2 is YFSETQ. V was trimmed by 4 bases and J by 0 bases, leaving 20 bases between them. This CDR3 has 19 residues. CDR3 nucleotide sequence: TGCGCCAGCAGCCAAGAGGCGTTTGACTCACGCTCTGGGGCCAACGTCCTGACTTTC. Translation gives CASSQEAFDSRSGANVLTF.

The chain is built from TRBV7-2 and TRBJ2-4; D may be TRBD1 or TRBD2 (5 bases each). The V gene lost 6 bases and the J gene lost 14 bases, with 20 bases spanning the gap. The V gene's germline CDR1 is SGHTA and CDR2 FQGNSA. This CDR3 is built from 13 residues. CDR3 loop: CASRLGGRGSKYF. For the CDR3, the DNA is TGTGCCAGCAGGTTGGGCGGACGGGGCTCGAAGTACTTC.

The chain's CDR3 is CASTVGGRAVETQYF. The CDR3 DNA is TGTGCCAGCACCGTAGGCGGGAGGGCCGTGGAGACCCAGTACTTC. This rearrangement joins TRBV2 to TRBJ2-5, with 9 bases fitting TRBD2. Germline V gene sequence: CDR1 SNHLY, CDR2 FYNNEI. The trim removed 7 bases at V and 5 bases at J, leaving 11 bases unmatched. There are 15 residues in the CDR3.

The rearrangement uses TRBV6-6 and TRBJ1-5; possible D gene TRBD1, 5 bases. This CDR3 is built from 14 residues. CDR1 and CDR2 (germline): MNHNY, SVGAGI (reference sequence). Trimming left V 8 bases short and J 4 bases short, with 15 bases between. The CDR3 region is CASDKGWENQPQHF. The CDR3 region has the DNA TGTGCCAGCGATAAGGGGTGGGAGAATCAGCCCCAGCATTTT.

This clone showed up just a few times. The chain recombines TRBV10-3 with TRBJ2-7, with 8 bases identical to TRBD1. Germline CDR1 ENHRY, CDR2 SYGVKD. The CDR3 is made up of 14 amino acids. J lost 5 bases, V lost 6 bases, and 9 bases had no gene match. The CDR3 region has the DNA TGTGCCATCAGGGCGGGACAGGTAAATAACGAGCAGTACTTC. Translating it yields CAIRAGQVNNEQYF.

The CDR3 DNA follows: TGTGCCAGCAGCGTTAGGGGGGACAGGGGGACGGGCTACACCTTC. This codes for CASSVRGDRGTGYTF. J is TRBJ1-2 and V is TRBV11-2; 11 bases fit TRBD1. The CDR3 has 15 amino acids. Germline-derived CDR1 and CDR2 are SGHAT and FQNNGV. The trim removed 5 bases at V and 8 bases at J, leaving 10 bases unmatched.

The gene calls are TRBV6-6 and TRBJ2-5, with D possibly called TRBD1 or TRBD2 (5 bases each). The length of the CDR3 is 14 residues. Germline assignment: CDR1 MNHNY and CDR2 SVGAGI (reference sequence). V lost 6 bases and J lost 1, with 12 bases in between. The CDR3 bases are TGTGCCAGCAGCCTGGGACGAATCCAAGAGACCCAGTACTTC. This sequence encodes CASSLGRIQETQYF.

This clone turned up a few times. This sequence joins TRBV2 and TRBJ1-5, with TRBD1 as a possible D gene (5 bases). The germline CDR1 and CDR2 sequences are SNHLY and FYNNEI. The CDR3 contains 13 residues. V was pared by 7 bases and J by 7 bases, with 14 bases between. Here the CDR3 DNA reads TGTGCCAGCACCAGGGAATTCAACCAGCCCCAGCATTTT. Protein: CASTREFNQPQHF.

The rearrangement joins TRBV6-5 to TRBJ2-7; maybe TRBD1 (6 bases). This CDR3 spans 15 amino acids. Trimming took 0 bases from V and 6 from J, leaving 15 bases between them. Germline V gene data show CDR1 as MNHEY and CDR2 as SVGAGI. The CDR3 region is CASSYSGARLREQYF. In nucleotides, the CDR3 is TGTGCCAGCAGTTACTCGGGGGCAAGGTTACGCGAGCAGTACTTC.

This chain uses TRBV2 with TRBJ2-3; D not resolved. CDR3 length: 10 residues. Trimming removed 8 bases from V and 5 bases from J, with 5 bases in between. The V gene's germline CDR1 is SNHLY and CDR2 FYNNEI. The CDR3, as DNA: TGTGCCAGCTGGCTAGATACGCAGTATTTT. Translated, it gives CASWLDTQYF.

This clone has only one observation. The V call is TRBV4-3, the J call TRBJ2-1, with a weak D call TRBD2 (6 bases). This CDR3 is 16 amino acids long. The germline V gene has CDR1 LGHNA and CDR2 YSLEER. The V end lost 0 bases, the J end lost 4 bases, and 13 bases lay between the germline ends. CDR3 DNA: TGCGCCAGCAGCCAAGATGGTAGCGGAACATACAATGAGCAGTTCTTC. Its translation: CASSQDGSGTYNEQFF.

The chain joins TRBV18 to TRBJ1-1; D remains ambiguous. This CDR3 region has 14 residues. Per germline, CDR1 KGHSH and CDR2 LQKENI. V lost 4 bases to trimming and J lost 1 base, with 10 bases between them. CDR3 residues: CASSRAARNTEAFF. CDR3 coding DNA: TGTGCCAGCTCACGGGCGGCTCGGAACACTGAAGCTTTCTTT.

The chain is built from TRBV10-3 and TRBJ2-5; no firm D call. The CDR3 loop spans 14 amino acids. In germline, CDR1 is ENHRY, CDR2 SYGVKD. V lost 6 bases to trimming and J lost 0 bases, with 11 bases between them. The CDR3: CAISRGGDQETQYF. In nucleotides, the CDR3 is TGTGCCATCAGCCGCGGTGGGGACCAAGAGACCCAGTACTTC.

V usage is TRBV10-2 and J usage is TRBJ2-7; 7 nucleotides align to TRBD2. The J segment lost 3 bases and the V segment lost 6 bases, leaving 11 bases of the junction unmatched. Germline CDR1 is WSHSY and CDR2 is SAAADI. The length of the CDR3 is 15 residues. CDR3 in amino acids: CASRSSGDYVYEQYF. CDR3 bases: TGCGCCAGCAGAAGCAGCGGGGATTACGTCTACGAGCAGTACTTC.

This rearrangement joins TRBV6-1 to TRBJ2-7; D gene uncertain. Germline CDR1 is MNHNS and CDR2 is SASEGT. V was clipped by 8 bases and J by 0 bases, with 5 bases between them. The CDR3 is 11 amino acids. The CDR3: CASWISYEQYF. The CDR3 DNA sequence: TGTGCCAGCTGGATCTCCTACGAGCAGTACTTC.